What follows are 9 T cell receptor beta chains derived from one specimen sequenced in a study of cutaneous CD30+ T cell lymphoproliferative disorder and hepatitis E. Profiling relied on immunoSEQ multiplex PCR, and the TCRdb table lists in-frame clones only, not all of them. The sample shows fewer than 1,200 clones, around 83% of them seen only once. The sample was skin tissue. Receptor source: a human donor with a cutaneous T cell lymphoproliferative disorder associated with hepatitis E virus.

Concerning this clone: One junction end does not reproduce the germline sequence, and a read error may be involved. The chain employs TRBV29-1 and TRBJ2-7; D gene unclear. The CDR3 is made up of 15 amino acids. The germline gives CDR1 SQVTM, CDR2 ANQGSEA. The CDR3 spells CSVEGPRGNTYEQYF. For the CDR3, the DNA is TGCAGCGTTGAAGGCCCCAGAGGAAATACCTACGAGCAGTACTTT.

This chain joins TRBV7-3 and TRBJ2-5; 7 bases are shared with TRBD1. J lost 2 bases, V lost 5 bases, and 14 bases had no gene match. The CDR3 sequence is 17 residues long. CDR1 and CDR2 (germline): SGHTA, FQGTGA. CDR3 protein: CASSLFGQAGIQETQYF. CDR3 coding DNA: TGTGCCAGCAGCCTATTCGGACAGGCAGGGATTCAAGAGACCCAGTACTTC.

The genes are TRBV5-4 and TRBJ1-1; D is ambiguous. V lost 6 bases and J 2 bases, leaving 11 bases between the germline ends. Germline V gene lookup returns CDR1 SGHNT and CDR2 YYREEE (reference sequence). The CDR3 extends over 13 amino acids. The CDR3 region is CASTPGGNTEAFF. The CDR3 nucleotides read TGTGCCAGCACCCCAGGAGGAAACACTGAAGCTTTCTTT.

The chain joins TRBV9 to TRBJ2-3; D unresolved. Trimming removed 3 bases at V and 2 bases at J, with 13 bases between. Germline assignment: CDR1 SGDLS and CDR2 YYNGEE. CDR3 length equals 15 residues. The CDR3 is CASSGRLQTTDTQYF. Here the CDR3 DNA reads TGTGCCAGCAGCGGCCGCTTGCAAACCACAGATACGCAGTATTTT. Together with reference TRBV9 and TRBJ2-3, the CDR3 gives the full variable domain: DSGVTQTPKHLITATGQRVTLRCSPRSGDLSVYWYQQSLDQGLQFLIQYYNGEERAKGNILERFSAQQFPDLHSELNLSSLELGDSALYFCASSGRLQTTDTQYFGPGTRLTVL.

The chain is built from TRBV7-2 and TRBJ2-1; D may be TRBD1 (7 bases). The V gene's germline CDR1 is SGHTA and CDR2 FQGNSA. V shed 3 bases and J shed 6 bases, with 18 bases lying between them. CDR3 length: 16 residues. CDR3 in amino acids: CASSFMSGGRSNEQFF. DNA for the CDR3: TGTGCCAGCAGCTTCATGTCAGGGGGGCGCAGCAATGAGCAGTTCTTC.

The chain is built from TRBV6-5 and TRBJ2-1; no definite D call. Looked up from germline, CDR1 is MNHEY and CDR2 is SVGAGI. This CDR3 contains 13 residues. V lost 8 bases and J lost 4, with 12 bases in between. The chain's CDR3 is CASQETSYNEQFF. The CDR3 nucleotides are TGTGCCAGCCAAGAAACGTCGTACAATGAGCAGTTCTTC.

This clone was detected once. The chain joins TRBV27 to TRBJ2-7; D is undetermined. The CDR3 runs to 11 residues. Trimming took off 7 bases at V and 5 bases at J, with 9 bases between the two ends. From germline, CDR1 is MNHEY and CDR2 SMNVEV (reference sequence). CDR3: CASTSVHEQYF. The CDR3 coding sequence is TGTGCCAGCACCTCGGTACACGAGCAGTACTTC.

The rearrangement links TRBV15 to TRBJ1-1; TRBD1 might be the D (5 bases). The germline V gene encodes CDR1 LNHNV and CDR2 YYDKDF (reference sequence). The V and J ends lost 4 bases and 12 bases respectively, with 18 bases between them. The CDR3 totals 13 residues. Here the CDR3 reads CATSTLGLRETFF. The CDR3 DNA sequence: TGTGCCACCAGCACCCTGGGACTGCGGGAAACTTTCTTT.

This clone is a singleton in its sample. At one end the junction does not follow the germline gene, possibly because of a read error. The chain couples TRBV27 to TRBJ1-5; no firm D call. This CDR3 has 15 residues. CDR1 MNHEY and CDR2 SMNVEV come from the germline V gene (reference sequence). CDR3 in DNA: TGTGCCAGCAGTTTATCACCCCTAGGCAATCAACCCCAGCATTTT. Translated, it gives CASSLSPLGNQPQHF.